This is a list of T cell receptor beta chains from one sample in a study of spatial heterogeneity in lung cancer. TCRdb processed the 5' RACE reads anew with MiXCR; each CDR3 protein has one entry. The sample contains roughly 5,000 distinct CDR3 sequences, about 17% of which appear only once. This specimen was lung tumor tissue, taken at surgery. These receptor sequences come from a male donor with early-stage non-small cell lung cancer. The CDR3 runs from the conserved cysteine through the conserved F or W. The order of the fields is J gene, D gene, clone size, CDR3 length, V gene, CDR3 DNA, CDR3 protein. A D gene is named only where the DNA matches it firmly. A clone size is listed for some rows: how often the clone was seen (once, few, many), or a class if it is expanded.

J gene: TRBJ2-1; D gene: TRBD2; clone size: medium-sized; CDR3 length: 13; V gene: TRBV5-6; CDR3 DNA: TGTGCCAGCAGCTCCCCCGAGCGGGGTGAGCAGTTCTTC; CDR3 protein: CASSSPERGEQFF
J gene: TRBJ1-6; D gene: NA; clone size: NA; CDR3 length: 18; V gene: TRBV9; CDR3 DNA: TGTGCCAGCAGCGTAGATGTGGGTTCAAGCTCCTATAATTCACCCCTCCACTTT; CDR3 protein: CASSVDVGSSSYNSPLHF
J gene: TRBJ2-3; D gene: TRBD1; clone size: NA; CDR3 length: 14; V gene: TRBV7-9; CDR3 DNA: TGTGCCAGCAGACCACAGGGGCGCACAGATACGCAGTATTTT; CDR3 protein: CASRPQGRTDTQYF
J gene: TRBJ2-5; D gene: TRBD1; clone size: medium-sized; CDR3 length: 17; V gene: TRBV6-5; CDR3 DNA: TGTGCCAGCAGAGGACGCCGGGACAGGAGGTACCAAGAGACCCAGTACTTC; CDR3 protein: CASRGRRDRRYQETQYF
J gene: TRBJ2-7; D gene: TRBD2; clone size: NA; CDR3 length: 16; V gene: TRBV18; CDR3 DNA: TGTGCCAGCTCACCACGACTAGCGGGAGAGACCCACGAGCAGTACTTC; CDR3 protein: CASSPRLAGETHEQYF
J gene: TRBJ1-5; D gene: NA; clone size: medium-sized; CDR3 length: 14; V gene: TRBV19; CDR3 DNA: TGTGCCAGTAGTTCCGGACGTGACAATCAGCCCCAGCATTTT; CDR3 protein: CASSSGRDNQPQHF
J gene: TRBJ1-1; D gene: NA; clone size: medium-sized; CDR3 length: 13; V gene: TRBV20-1; CDR3 DNA: TGCAGTGTTCCGACAACGTGGAACACTGAAGCTTTCTTT; CDR3 protein: CSVPTTWNTEAFF
J gene: TRBJ2-7; D gene: TRBD2; clone size: few; CDR3 length: 13; V gene: TRBV28; CDR3 DNA: TGTGCCAGCAGTTTAGTGACTAGCCCGGAGGGGCACTTC; CDR3 protein: CASSLVTSPEGHF
J gene: TRBJ2-4; D gene: TRBD2; clone size: NA; CDR3 length: 14; V gene: TRBV20-1; CDR3 DNA: TGCAGTGCTAGAGACGCTAGCGGGGAAAACATTCAGTACTTC; CDR3 protein: CSARDASGENIQYF
J gene: TRBJ1-6; D gene: TRBD1; clone size: medium-sized; CDR3 length: 14; V gene: TRBV28; CDR3 DNA: TGTGCCAGCACCCCACAGGGGCATAATTCACCCCTCCACTTT; CDR3 protein: CASTPQGHNSPLHF
J gene: TRBJ2-1; D gene: TRBD1; clone size: medium-sized; CDR3 length: 14; V gene: TRBV5-1; CDR3 DNA: TGCGCCAGCAAGTCGGACAGGGGAGGGAGTGAGCAGTTCTTC; CDR3 protein: CASKSDRGGSEQFF
J gene: TRBJ2-1; D gene: NA; clone size: many; CDR3 length: 13; V gene: TRBV5-1; CDR3 DNA: TGCGCCAGCAGTGGGGAATCGGGCAATGAGCAGTTCTTC; CDR3 protein: CASSGESGNEQFF
J gene: TRBJ1-6; D gene: NA; clone size: NA; CDR3 length: 20; V gene: TRBV7-2; CDR3 DNA: TGTGCCAGCAGCCCCCGCGCGCTCCGACAGATCGCCGACTATAATTCACCCCTCCACTTT; CDR3 protein: CASSPRALRQIADYNSPLHF
J gene: TRBJ2-3; D gene: TRBD2; clone size: NA; CDR3 length: 14; V gene: TRBV5-1; CDR3 DNA: TGCGCCAGCACAGAAGGCGGGAGGACAGATACGCAGTATTTT; CDR3 protein: CASTEGGRTDTQYF
J gene: TRBJ2-3; D gene: NA; clone size: few; CDR3 length: 14; V gene: TRBV20-1; CDR3 DNA: TGCAGTGCTACCCGGACACAACGAACAGATACGCAGTATTTT; CDR3 protein: CSATRTQRTDTQYF
J gene: TRBJ1-5; D gene: TRBD1; clone size: medium-sized; CDR3 length: 18; V gene: TRBV7-8; CDR3 DNA: TGTGCCAGCAGCAATACGGGGACAGGGGGTCCGAGGGATCAGCCCCAGCATTTT; CDR3 protein: CASSNTGTGGPRDQPQHF
J gene: TRBJ1-1; D gene: NA; clone size: many; CDR3 length: 14; V gene: TRBV20-1; CDR3 DNA: TGCAGTGCTAGAGAGGGGCAGATGAACACTGAAGCTTTCTTT; CDR3 protein: CSAREGQMNTEAFF
J gene: TRBJ1-5; D gene: TRBD1; clone size: large; CDR3 length: 14; V gene: TRBV24-1; CDR3 DNA: TGTGCCACTACCCGGGACAGCAACAATCAGCCCCAGCATTTT; CDR3 protein: CATTRDSNNQPQHF
J gene: TRBJ1-6; D gene: NA; clone size: medium-sized; CDR3 length: 19; V gene: TRBV20-1; CDR3 DNA: TGCAGTGCTAGAGATTCAAGGCACAACTCCCTAGGAGGGAATTCACCCCTCCACTTT; CDR3 protein: CSARDSRHNSLGGNSPLHF
J gene: TRBJ2-3; D gene: TRBD2; clone size: NA; CDR3 length: 14; V gene: TRBV6-6; CDR3 DNA: TGTGCCAGCAGCTCTAGCGGGACACCAGATACGCAGTATTTT; CDR3 protein: CASSSSGTPDTQYF
J gene: TRBJ2-7; D gene: NA; clone size: NA; CDR3 length: 19; V gene: TRBV3-2; CDR3 DNA: TGTGCCAGCACCCGTCCGCGCCGGGGGGCAGACCTTCATCCCTACGAGCAGTACTTC; CDR3 protein: CASTRPRRGADLHPYEQYF
J gene: TRBJ2-3; D gene: NA; clone size: many; CDR3 length: 13; V gene: TRBV6-5; CDR3 DNA: TGTGCCAGCAGTTACGGGCGGAGGGATACGCAGTATTTT; CDR3 protein: CASSYGRRDTQYF
J gene: TRBJ1-5; D gene: TRBD1; clone size: medium-sized; CDR3 length: 15; V gene: TRBV6-1; CDR3 DNA: TGTGCCAGCAGCGCCGGGACAGCTAACAATCAGCCCCAGCATTTT; CDR3 protein: CASSAGTANNQPQHF
J gene: TRBJ2-7; D gene: TRBD1; clone size: medium-sized; CDR3 length: 16; V gene: TRBV28; CDR3 DNA: TGTGCCAGCAGTCCCCCCCCCGGACAGGGACGGAACGAGCAGTACTTC; CDR3 protein: CASSPPPGQGRNEQYF
J gene: TRBJ2-1; D gene: TRBD2; clone size: medium-sized; CDR3 length: 16; V gene: TRBV4-1; CDR3 DNA: TGCGCCAGCAGCCCCGGTAGGGGCGGGGGTTACAATGAGCAGTTCTTC; CDR3 protein: CASSPGRGGGYNEQFF
J gene: TRBJ2-3; D gene: NA; clone size: medium-sized; CDR3 length: 15; V gene: TRBV20-1; CDR3 DNA: TGCAGTGCTAGTGTGAGGGAAGCCGGCACAGATACGCAGTATTTT; CDR3 protein: CSASVREAGTDTQYF
J gene: TRBJ2-7; D gene: TRBD2; clone size: many; CDR3 length: 16; V gene: TRBV4-3; CDR3 DNA: TGCGCCAGCAGCCAAGATGCTAGCGGGGGGGCCGCCGAGCAGTACTTC; CDR3 protein: CASSQDASGGAAEQYF
J gene: TRBJ1-2; D gene: TRBD1; clone size: medium-sized; CDR3 length: 16; V gene: TRBV24-1; CDR3 DNA: TGTGCCACCAGTGATTCCACCGGGACAGGGACTAAGGGCTACACCTTC; CDR3 protein: CATSDSTGTGTKGYTF
J gene: TRBJ2-7; D gene: TRBD1; clone size: NA; CDR3 length: 14; V gene: TRBV28; CDR3 DNA: TGTGCCAGCAGTGGGGACAGTTTTACCTACGAGCAGTACTTC; CDR3 protein: CASSGDSFTYEQYF
J gene: TRBJ1-1; D gene: NA; clone size: many; CDR3 length: 13; V gene: TRBV11-1; CDR3 DNA: TGTGCCAGCAGCTTACCAGGGCGCTCTGAAGCTTTCTTT; CDR3 protein: CASSLPGRSEAFF
J gene: TRBJ1-5; D gene: NA; clone size: medium-sized; CDR3 length: 15; V gene: TRBV2; CDR3 DNA: TGTGCCAGCACCGAGGAAAGCCTTAGCAATCAGCCCCAGCATTTT; CDR3 protein: CASTEESLSNQPQHF